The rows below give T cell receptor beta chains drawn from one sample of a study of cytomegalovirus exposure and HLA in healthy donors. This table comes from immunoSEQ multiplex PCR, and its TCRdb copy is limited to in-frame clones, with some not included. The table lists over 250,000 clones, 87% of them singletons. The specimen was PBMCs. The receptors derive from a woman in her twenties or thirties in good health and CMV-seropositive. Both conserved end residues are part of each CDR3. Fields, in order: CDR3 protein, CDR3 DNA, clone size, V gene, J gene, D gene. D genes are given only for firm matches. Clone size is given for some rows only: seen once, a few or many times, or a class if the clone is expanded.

CDR3: CASGLEGLAGLPYEQYF; DNA: TGTGCTAGTGGTTTGGAAGGATTAGCGGGCTTACCCTACGAGCAGTACTTC; size: few; V: TRBV12-5; J: TRBJ2-7; D: TRBD2
CDR3: CASSPIALENTEAFF; DNA: TGTGCCAGCTCACCGATTGCACTCGAGAACACTGAAGCTTTCTTT; size: -; V: TRBV18; J: TRBJ1-1; D: -
CDR3: CASSSGTGIKVDTEAFF; DNA: TGTGCCAGCAGCTCCGGGACAGGGATTAAGGTGGACACTGAAGCTTTCTTT; size: -; V: TRBV7-9; J: TRBJ1-1; D: TRBD1
CDR3: CASSQGGGSLNEQFF; DNA: TGTGCCAGCAGCCAAGGGGGCGGGAGTTTGAATGAGCAGTTCTTC; size: -; V: TRBV4-2; J: TRBJ2-1; D: TRBD2
CDR3: CASSLPGTGSYEQYF; DNA: TGTGCCAGCAGCCTACCCGGGACAGGGTCCTACGAGCAGTACTTC; size: once; V: TRBV7-2; J: TRBJ2-7; D: TRBD1
CDR3: CASSYSTGGAGYGYTF; DNA: TGTGCCAGCAGTTACTCGACAGGGGGGGCGGGCTATGGCTACACCTTC; size: -; V: TRBV6-5; J: TRBJ1-2; D: TRBD1
CDR3: CASSPPSDEQYF; DNA: TGCGCCAGCAGCCCCCCTAGCGACGAGCAGTACTTC; size: -; V: TRBV5-1; J: TRBJ2-7; D: -
CDR3: CASRALEGRNTEAFF; DNA: TGTGCCAGCAGGGCATTAGAGGGCAGGAACACTGAAGCTTTCTTT; size: -; V: TRBV2; J: TRBJ1-1; D: -
CDR3: CASSFGGDSSGNTIYF; DNA: TGTGCCAGCAGCTTTGGGGGCGATTCCTCTGGAAACACCATATATTTT; size: -; V: TRBV11-2; J: TRBJ1-3; D: -
CDR3: CASRIGLGMKTQYF; DNA: TGTGCCAGCAGGATAGGGTTGGGTATGAAGACCCAGTACTTC; size: -; V: TRBV28; J: TRBJ2-5; D: -
CDR3: CARGLEDYEQYF; DNA: TGTGCCAGGGGACTAGAGGACTACGAGCAGTACTTC; size: -; V: TRBV4-2; J: TRBJ2-7; D: TRBD2
CDR3: CAWALGTGLSNQPQHF; DNA: TGTGCCTGGGCCCTAGGTACAGGTCTTAGCAATCAGCCCCAGCATTTT; size: -; V: TRBV30; J: TRBJ1-5; D: -
CDR3: CASSQFIRGRNYEQYF; DNA: TGCGCCAGCAGCCAATTTATTCGGGGCAGGAACTACGAGCAGTACTTC; size: -; V: TRBV4-1; J: TRBJ2-7; D: -
CDR3: CAWSVGGGEQYF; DNA: TGTGCCTGGAGTGTCGGAGGGGGAGAGCAGTACTTC; size: once; V: TRBV30; J: TRBJ2-7; D: -
CDR3: CASSLAPVAGGAYEQYF; DNA: TGTGCCAGCAGCTTGGCCCCCGTAGCGGGGGGAGCCTACGAGCAGTACTTC; size: -; V: TRBV7-2; J: TRBJ2-7; D: TRBD2
CDR3: CASSQGRDANTEAFF; DNA: TGCGCCAGCAGCCAAGGCCGGGACGCGAACACTGAAGCTTTCTTT; size: -; V: TRBV4-1; J: TRBJ1-1; D: -
CDR3: CASSLDTDTQYF; DNA: TGTGCCAGCAGCTTAGACACAGATACGCAGTATTTT; size: few; V: TRBV7-2; J: TRBJ2-3; D: -
CDR3: CASSQRVGGDTGELFF; DNA: TGCGCCAGCAGCCAGAGGGTGGGAGGGGACACCGGGGAGCTGTTTTTT; size: -; V: TRBV4-1; J: TRBJ2-2; D: TRBD2
CDR3: CASSETGTGGLNTGELFF; DNA: TGTGCCAGCAGTGAAACCGGGACAGGGGGCCTGAACACCGGGGAGCTGTTTTTT; size: -; V: TRBV6-1; J: TRBJ2-2; D: TRBD1
CDR3: CASSVVGDSLNTEAFF; DNA: TGTGCCAGCAGCGTAGTGGGGGACAGCTTGAACACTGAAGCTTTCTTT; size: -; V: TRBV9; J: TRBJ1-1; D: TRBD1
CDR3: CASSWWWRSPYSGANVLTF; DNA: TGTGCCAGCAGCTGGTGGTGGCGCTCCCCATACTCTGGGGCCAACGTCCTGACTTTC; size: -; V: TRBV5-4; J: TRBJ2-6; D: -
CDR3: CASSLGALETQYF; DNA: TGTGCCAGCAGTTTAGGTGCTCTAGAGACCCAGTACTTC; size: -; V: TRBV27; J: TRBJ2-5; D: -
CDR3: CASTPGVISTEAFF; DNA: TGTGCCAGCACTCCGGGGGTTATAAGCACTGAAGCTTTCTTT; size: -; V: TRBV6-5; J: TRBJ1-1; D: -
CDR3: CASSLGSGTGGPTSYNEQFF; DNA: TGTGCCAGCAGCTTAGGGAGCGGGACAGGGGGCCCGACCTCCTACAATGAGCAGTTCTTC; size: -; V: TRBV7-7; J: TRBJ2-1; D: TRBD1
CDR3: CASSLDRGVWPQHF; DNA: TGTGCCAGCAGCTTGGACAGGGGAGTGTGGCCCCAGCATTTT; size: -; V: TRBV7-8; J: TRBJ1-5; D: TRBD1
CDR3: CASSATGSAQPQHF; DNA: TGTGCCAGCAGTGCAACAGGGTCTGCCCAGCCCCAGCATTTT; size: -; V: TRBV25-1; J: TRBJ1-5; D: -
CDR3: CASSEPTSGRLNTGELFF; DNA: TGTGCCAGCAGTGAACCCACTAGCGGGAGATTGAACACCGGGGAGCTGTTTTTT; size: -; V: TRBV2; J: TRBJ2-2; D: TRBD2
CDR3: CASSSLETGNTGELFF; DNA: TGTGCCAGCAGCTCCTTGGAGACAGGGAACACCGGGGAGCTGTTTTTT; size: once; V: TRBV5-6; J: TRBJ2-2; D: -